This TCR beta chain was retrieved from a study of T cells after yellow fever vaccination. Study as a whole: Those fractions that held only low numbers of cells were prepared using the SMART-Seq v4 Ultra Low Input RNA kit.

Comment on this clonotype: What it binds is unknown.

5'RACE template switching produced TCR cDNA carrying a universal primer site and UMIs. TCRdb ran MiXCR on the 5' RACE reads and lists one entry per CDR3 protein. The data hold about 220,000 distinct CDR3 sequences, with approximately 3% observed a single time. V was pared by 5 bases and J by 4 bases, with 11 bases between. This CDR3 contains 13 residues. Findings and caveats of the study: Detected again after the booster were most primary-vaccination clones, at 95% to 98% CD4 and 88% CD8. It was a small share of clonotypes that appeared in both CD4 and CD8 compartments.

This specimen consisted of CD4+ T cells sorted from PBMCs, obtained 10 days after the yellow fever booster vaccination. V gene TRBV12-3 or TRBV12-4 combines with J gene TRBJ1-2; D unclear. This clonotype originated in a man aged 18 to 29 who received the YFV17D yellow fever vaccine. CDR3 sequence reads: CASSRGEPYGYTF. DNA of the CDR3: TGTGCCAGCAGTCGAGGTGAGCCCTATGGCTACACCTTC.